Listed here is a single T cell receptor (beta chain). Its target is unknown. The data stem from a study of cytomegalovirus exposure and HLA in healthy donors. Study outcomes and limitations: Later on, a genetic analysis was performed. It linked a missense variant in DCLRE1C with V- and J-gene trimming of TCR beta.

Healthy individuals who donated bone marrow served as the donors. 60 Vbeta and 13 Jbeta primers were used in PCR. The protocol was immunoSEQ multiplex PCR, while the TCRdb copy is restricted to in-frame clones and leaves out a portion. The sample totals fewer than 100,000 clones; its top ten clones hold 3.5% to 4.5%. The TCR sequence derives from a man in his late teens or twenties in good health and CMV-seropositive. Sequencing was performed on PBMCs.

The CDR3: CSVGQGGYEQFF. The CDR3 DNA follows: TGCAGCGTCGGACAGGGCGGGTATGAGCAGTTCTTC. The chain has TRBV29-1 and TRBJ2-1; TRBD1 aligns across 8 bases. This CDR3 comprises 12 residues. J lost 8 bases, V lost 6 bases, and 6 bases had no gene match. Germline values: CDR1 SQVTM, CDR2 ANQGSEA.